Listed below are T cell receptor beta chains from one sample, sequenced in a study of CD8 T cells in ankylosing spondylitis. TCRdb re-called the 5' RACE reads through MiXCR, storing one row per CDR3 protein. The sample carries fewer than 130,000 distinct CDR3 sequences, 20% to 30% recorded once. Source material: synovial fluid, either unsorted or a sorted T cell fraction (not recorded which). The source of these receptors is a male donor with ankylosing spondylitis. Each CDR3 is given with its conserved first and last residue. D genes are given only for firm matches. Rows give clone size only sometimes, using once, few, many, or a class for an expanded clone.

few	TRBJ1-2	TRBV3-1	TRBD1	CASSQPGGFGYTF	TGTGCCAGCAGCCAACCAGGGGGCTTTGGCTACACCTTC
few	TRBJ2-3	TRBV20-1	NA	CSRGGRGTDTQYF	TGCAGTCGAGGCGGTCGGGGCACAGATACGCAGTATTTT
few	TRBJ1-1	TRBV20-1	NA	CSSPRGNTEAFF	TGCAGTTCTCCTAGGGGGAACACTGAAGCTTTCTTT
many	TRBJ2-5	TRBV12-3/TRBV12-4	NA	CASSRAGIQETQYF	TGTGCCAGCAGTAGGGCGGGAATCCAAGAGACCCAGTACTTC
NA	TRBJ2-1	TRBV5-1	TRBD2	CASSLSSGSSYNEQFF	TGCGCCAGCAGCTTGAGTAGCGGGAGCTCCTACAATGAGCAGTTCTTC
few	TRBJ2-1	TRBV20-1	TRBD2	CSARMAGGSSYNEQFF	TGCAGTGCTAGAATGGCGGGAGGCAGCTCCTACAATGAGCAGTTCTTC
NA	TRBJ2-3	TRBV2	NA	CASSEVGGVTDTQYF	TGTGCCAGCAGTGAAGTCGGCGGGGTCACAGATACGCAGTATTTT
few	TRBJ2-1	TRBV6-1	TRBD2	CASSPQRGSYNEQFF	TGTGCCAGCAGCCCCCAGCGGGGGTCCTACAATGAGCAGTTCTTC
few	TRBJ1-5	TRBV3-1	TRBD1	CASSPSGDRGLQPQHF	TGTGCCAGCAGCCCTAGTGGGGACAGGGGCCTTCAGCCCCAGCATTTT
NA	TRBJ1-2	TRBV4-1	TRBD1	CASSQVQTGGEGYTF	TGCGCCAGCAGCCAAGTACAGACAGGGGGCGAGGGCTACACCTTC
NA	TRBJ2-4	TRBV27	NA	CASSSTIAKNIQYF	TGTGCCAGCAGTTCGACTATAGCCAAAAACATTCAGTACTTC
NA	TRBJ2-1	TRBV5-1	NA	CASSLWTYNEQFF	TGCGCCAGCAGCTTATGGACGTACAATGAGCAGTTCTTC
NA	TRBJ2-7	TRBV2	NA	CASSAMDYEQYF	TGTGCCAGCAGTGCCATGGACTACGAGCAGTACTTC
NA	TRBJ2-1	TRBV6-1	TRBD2	CASTNGVAGVKQFF	TGTGCCAGCACCAATGGAGTGGCGGGAGTAAAGCAGTTCTTC
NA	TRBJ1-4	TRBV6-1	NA	CATTEADPLYSEKLFF	TGTGCCACCACAGAGGCCGACCCCCTTTATAGCGAAAAACTGTTTTTT
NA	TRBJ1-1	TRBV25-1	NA	CASSEQGQLSAFF	TGTGCCAGCAGTGAGCAGGGCCAGTTGTCAGCTTTCTTT
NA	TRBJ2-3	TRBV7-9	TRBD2	CASSSRLAGNTDTQYF	TGTGCCAGCAGCTCCCGACTAGCGGGGAACACAGATACGCAGTATTTT
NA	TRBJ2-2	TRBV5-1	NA	CASKWGADTGELFF	TGCGCCAGCAAGTGGGGGGCGGACACCGGGGAGCTGTTTTTT
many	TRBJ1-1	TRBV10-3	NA	CAIRGDTENTEAFF	TGTGCCATCAGGGGGGACACCGAGAACACTGAAGCTTTCTTT
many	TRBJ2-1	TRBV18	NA	CASSPVGSYNEQFF	TGTGCCAGCTCACCAGTGGGGTCCTACAATGAGCAGTTCTTC
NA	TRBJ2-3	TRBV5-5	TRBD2	CASSLFGASGSGDTQYF	TGTGCCAGCAGCTTATTCGGGGCTAGCGGGAGTGGAGATACGCAGTATTTT
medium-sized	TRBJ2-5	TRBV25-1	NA	CASEPWGGEKTQYF	TGTGCCAGCGAACCTTGGGGTGGAGAAAAGACCCAGTACTTC
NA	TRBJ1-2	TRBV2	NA	CASSEGEGYGYTF	TGTGCCAGCAGTGAAGGGGAAGGGTATGGCTACACCTTC
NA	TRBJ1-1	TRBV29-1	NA	CSVEGGNTEAFF	TGCAGCGTTGAGGGAGGGAACACTGAAGCTTTCTTT
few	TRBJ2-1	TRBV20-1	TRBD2	CSATGTSGRGGEQFF	TGCAGTGCTACCGGGACTAGCGGGAGGGGTGGTGAGCAGTTCTTC
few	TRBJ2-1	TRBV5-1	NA	CASSLLPYNEQFF	TGCGCCAGCAGCTTGCTGCCCTACAATGAGCAGTTCTTC
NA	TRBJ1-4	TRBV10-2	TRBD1	CASGPGQENEKLFF	TGCGCCAGCGGACCGGGACAGGAAAATGAAAAACTGTTTTTT
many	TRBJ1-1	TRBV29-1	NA	CSVSGGWGMNTEAFF	TGCAGCGTCTCCGGGGGGTGGGGGATGAACACTGAAGCTTTCTTT
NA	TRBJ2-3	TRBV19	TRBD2	CASTGSLAGGHPSTDTQYF	TGTGCCAGTACCGGATCGTTAGCGGGAGGCCACCCTAGCACAGATACGCAGTATTTT
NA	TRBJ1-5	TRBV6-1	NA	CASSVRISNQPQHF	TGTGCCAGCAGTGTAAGAATTAGCAATCAGCCCCAGCATTTT
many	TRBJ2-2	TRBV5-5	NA	CASSAGEAGELFF	TGTGCCAGCAGCGCAGGGGAAGCTGGGGAGCTGTTTTTT
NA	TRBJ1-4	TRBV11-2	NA	CASSERQTTNEKLFF	TGTGCCAGCAGCGAACGACAGACAACTAATGAAAAACTGTTTTTT
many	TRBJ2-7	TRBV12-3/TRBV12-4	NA	CASSLLEGLEQYF	TGTGCCAGCAGTTTATTAGAAGGGCTCGAGCAGTACTTC
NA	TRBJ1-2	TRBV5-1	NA	CASSEDGESGYTF	TGCGCCAGCAGCGAGGACGGTGAATCGGGCTACACCTTC
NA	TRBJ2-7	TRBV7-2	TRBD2	CASSFILAGAPEQYF	TGTGCCAGCAGCTTCATACTAGCGGGAGCCCCCGAGCAGTACTTC
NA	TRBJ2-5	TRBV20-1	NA	CSLLGAGLRETQYF	TGCAGTCTGCTAGGCGCGGGGCTGAGAGAGACCCAGTACTTC